The 9 T cell receptor beta chains listed next were all sequenced from one sample in a study of blood T cell repertoires in COVID-19. The data were produced by immunoSEQ multiplex PCR, yet TCRdb's version contains in-frame clones alone and is incomplete. Altogether 450,000 or so clones are present, about nine tenths being singletons, with the ten largest covering under 2%. The sample taken for sequencing was peripheral blood. Every receptor here comes from a woman aged 40 to 50 with COVID-19, enrolled during active disease.

V is TRBV29-1 and J is TRBJ2-3; TRBD2 matches 7 bases. The ends lost 6 bases at V and 2 bases at J; junction bases unmatched: 5. From germline, CDR1 is SQVTM and CDR2 ANQGSEA. The CDR3 has 13 residues. CDR3 in amino acids: CSVPGGTTDTQYF. The DNA of the CDR3 is TGCAGCGTCCCCGGGGGGACCACAGATACGCAGTATTTT.

CDR3 in amino acids: CASSTLTANYGYTF. The CDR3 nucleotides read TGTGCCAGCAGCACTCTGACAGCGAACTATGGCTACACCTTC. The genes are TRBV7-9 and TRBJ1-2; TRBD1 might be the D (5 bases). The CDR3 runs to 14 residues. Germline V gene sequence: CDR1 SEHNR, CDR2 FQNEAQ (reference sequence). V shed 5 bases and J shed 2 bases, with 12 bases lying between them. The variable domain in full, with the rest retrieved from reference TRBV7-9 and TRBJ1-2, is DTGVSQNPRHKITKRGQNVTFRCDPISEHNRLYWYRQTLGQGPEFLTYFQNEAQLEKSRLLSDRFSAERPKGSFSTLEIQRTEQGDSAMYLCASSTLTANYGYTFGSGTRLTVV.

The chain has TRBV9 and TRBJ2-3; TRBD1 matches at 9 bases. This CDR3 comprises 15 residues. Per germline, CDR1 SGDLS and CDR2 YYNGEE. With 4 bases clipped from V and 6 bases from J, the junction kept 9 bases outside the gene matches. The CDR3 sequence is CASSRDRGDFDTQYF. As DNA, the CDR3 is TGTGCCAGCAGCAGAGACAGGGGGGATTTTGATACGCAGTATTTT.

The chain joins TRBV5-4 to TRBJ1-2; D is unresolved. Germline V gives CDR1 SGHNT, CDR2 YYREEE (reference sequence). V was clipped by 0 bases and J by 8 bases, with 8 bases between them. The CDR3 spans 12 residues. The CDR3, as DNA: TGTGCCAGCAGCTTGGGCACCAGGGGCTACACCTTC. Protein product: CASSLGTRGYTF.

The rearrangement uses TRBV28 and TRBJ1-4; D is unclear. The CDR3 is made up of 12 amino acids. Looked up from germline, CDR1 is MDHEN and CDR2 is SYDVKM. The V gene lost 9 bases and the J gene lost 4 bases, with 9 bases spanning the gap. Here the CDR3 reads CASSQYNEKLFF. The CDR3 DNA is TGTGCCAGTTCACAGTATAATGAAAAACTGTTTTTT.

The V call is TRBV29-1, the J call TRBJ1-1; D gene ambiguous. The V gene's germline CDR1 is SQVTM and CDR2 ANQGSEA. V was clipped by 4 bases and J by 1 base, with 10 bases between them. CDR3 length equals 13 residues. For the CDR3, the DNA is TGCAGCGTTGGGGCATTTGCGAACACTGAAGCTTTCTTT. The encoded protein is CSVGAFANTEAFF.

The chain recombines TRBV7-2 with TRBJ2-7; maybe TRBD1 (5 bases). The germline gives CDR1 SGHTA, CDR2 FQGNSA. Deletions cut 3 bases from V and 6 bases from J, with 12 bases between. This CDR3 comprises 13 residues. DNA for the CDR3: TGTGCCAGCAGCTTGCAAGGGGCTCGCGAGCAGTACTTC. Its translation: CASSLQGAREQYF.

The genes are TRBV6-5 and TRBJ1-6; the D gene is possibly TRBD1 (5 bases). V was pared by 2 bases and J by 5 bases, with 10 bases between. Per the germline V gene, CDR1 is MNHEY and CDR2 is SVGAGI. The CDR3 loop spans 15 amino acids. The CDR3 region is CASSYGGVNNSPLHF. CDR3 bases: TGTGCCAGCAGTTACGGAGGGGTAAATAATTCACCCCTCCACTTT.

The genes are TRBV6-6 and TRBJ2-1; 8 bases map to TRBD1. Losses at the gene ends were 5 bases for V and 4 bases for J; bases not matched to a gene: 7. Per germline, CDR1 MNHNY and CDR2 SVGAGI (reference sequence). CDR3 size: 15 residues. The CDR3 nucleotides are TGTGCCAGCAGTGCGGGACAGGTTAATTACAATGAGCAGTTCTTC. As protein: CASSAGQVNYNEQFF.